The clone carrying this TCR beta chain was seen a single time. The data are from a study of blood T cell repertoires in COVID-19. The protocol was immunoSEQ multiplex PCR, while the TCRdb copy is restricted to in-frame clones and leaves out a portion. The sample has around 69,000 clones, roughly 76% seen once. Germline CDR1 and CDR2: KGHDR and SFDVKD. The CDR3 is 14 residues long. The V gene end was trimmed by 5 bases and the J gene end by 5 bases; junction bases not matched to a gene: 3. V usage is TRBV24-1 and J usage is TRBJ2-2, with 8 bases matching TRBD1. The sequence was obtained from a woman between 65 and 79 years old with acute or convalescent COVID-19. What was sequenced was peripheral blood. In nucleotides, the CDR3 is TGTGCCACCAGTGTTGACAGGGGTACCGGGGAGCTGTTTTTT. Protein product: CATSVDRGTGELFF.